A single sample gave rise to the 5 T cell receptor beta chains below, sequenced in a study of blood T cell repertoires in COVID-19. Method: immunoSEQ multiplex PCR; TCRdb's copy keeps in-frame clones and lacks some. The data contain some 390,000 clones, roughly nine tenths of them singletons. What was sequenced was PBMCs or T cells enriched from blood (not recorded which). The origin of the receptors is a man under 40 who had recovered from COVID-19.

V usage is TRBV14 and J usage is TRBJ2-7; 9 bases match TRBD1. Germline lookup yields CDR1 SGHDN and CDR2 FVKESK. V was clipped by 4 bases and J by 4 bases; unmatched bases: 8. The CDR3 spans 15 residues. The CDR3 nucleotides read TGTGCCAGCAGCCTACGCGGGACAGGGCCGTACGAGCAGTACTTC. It encodes CASSLRGTGPYEQYF. The variable domain in full, with the rest retrieved from reference TRBV14 and TRBJ2-7, is EAGVTQFPSHSVIEKGQTVTLRCDPISGHDNLYWYRRVMGKEIKFLLHFVKESKQDESGMPNNRFLAERTGGTYSTLKVQPAELEDSGVYFCASSLRGTGPYEQYFGPGTRLTVT.

V usage is TRBV15 and J usage is TRBJ2-1, with D perhaps TRBD2 (6 bases). Germline V gene data show CDR1 as LNHNV and CDR2 as YYDKDF (reference sequence). This CDR3 contains 16 residues. Trimming shortened V by 6 bases and J by 3 bases, and 18 bases separated the two germline ends. The CDR3, as DNA: TGTGCCACCAGTGAGCGTTTAGCGGTTAACTACAATGAGCAGTTCTTC. This codes for CATSERLAVNYNEQFF.

J is TRBJ2-5 and V is TRBV9, with no clear D. V lost 4 bases and J 5 bases, leaving 27 bases between the germline ends. Germline assignment: CDR1 SGDLS and CDR2 YYNGEE. The CDR3 has 18 residues. This CDR3 is CASSPAVDQNFLRETQYF. The CDR3 DNA reads as TGTGCCAGCAGCCCCGCGGTAGACCAGAACTTTTTAAGGGAGACCCAGTACTTC.

In its sample, this clone was seen once. The chain has TRBV6-6 and TRBJ2-7, with 14 bases aligning to TRBD2. CDR1 is MNHNY and CDR2 is SVGAGI in the germline V gene (reference sequence). The ends lost 5 bases at V and 0 bases at J; junction bases unmatched: 3. The CDR3 totals 16 residues. CDR3 residues: CASSHGTSGGSYEQYF. CDR3 bases: TGTGCCAGCAGTCACGGGACTAGCGGGGGCTCCTACGAGCAGTACTTC.

The gene calls are TRBV19 and TRBJ1-4; D gene ambiguous. Germline lookup yields CDR1 LNHDA and CDR2 SQIVND (reference sequence). The CDR3 is 13 amino acids. With 3 bases removed from V and 7 bases from J, the gap between germline ends came to 9 bases. The CDR3 is CASSIMEGEKLFF. The CDR3 nucleotides are TGTGCCAGTAGTATTATGGAGGGTGAAAAACTGTTTTTT.